What follows describes a single T cell receptor (beta chain). Participant age was about 18 to 89 years, and participants resided in fewer than 30 US areas. The sample comes from a study of blood T cell repertoires in COVID-19. Study at large: Specimens from acute and convalescent COVID-19 originated in the United States, Italy and Spain.

Trimming at V came to 1 base and at J to 4 bases, leaving 3 bases not matched to a gene. The CDR3 runs 14 residues. CDR1 and CDR2 from the germline V gene are KGHSH and LQKENI. This table comes from immunoSEQ multiplex PCR, and its TCRdb copy is limited to in-frame clones, with some not included. The table records 210,000 or so clones, around 82% of them present only once. Material: PBMCs or T cells enriched from blood (not recorded which). The TCR sequence derives from a woman between 45 and 60 years old who had been exposed to COVID-19. J is TRBJ1-2 and V is TRBV18, with TRBD1 identical over 7 bases. Here the CDR3 reads CASSPQGAVYGYTF. CDR3 in DNA: TGTGCCAGCTCACCACAGGGGGCGGTCTATGGCTACACCTTC. Drawing the rest from reference TRBV18 and TRBJ1-2, the complete variable domain is NAGVMQNPRHLVRRRGQEARLRCSPMKGHSHVYWYRQLPEEGLKFMVYLQKENIIDESGMPKERFSAEFPKEGPSILRIQQVVRGDSAAYFCASSPQGAVYGYTFGSGTRLTVV.